This T cell receptor (beta chain) was recorded in a study of T cells expressing NK-cell markers. Turning to the study itself: Source material for TCR beta repertoires consisted of sorted CD3+CD56+NKG2C+, CD3+CD56+NKG2C- and CD3+CD56-NKG2C+ T cells. One of eight sequenced donors was HCMV-seronegative; the other seven were seropositive.

There are 14 residues in the CDR3. The germline CDR1 and CDR2 sequences are SGHDT and YYEEEE. General study findings and limits: Researchers report these clonotypes also headed the CD3+CD56-NKG2C+ fraction in a few donors.

No DNA is given; TCRdb re-called the 5' RACE reads and lists each CDR3 protein once. Recorded for this sample: about 540,000 distinct CDR3 sequences. To note about this clonotype: Its antigen is still unknown.

The chain uses TRBV5-6 and TRBJ2-7; the TCRdb call, TRBD1, lacks DNA for checking. Sequencing was performed on blood T cells: a sorted CD56 or NKG2C T cell subset, CD4+ or CD8+ T cells, or bulk PBMC T cells (not recorded which). The clonotype was recovered from a man between 18 and 35 years old in good health. CDR3 sequence reads: CASSLAAGAFEQYF.